This T cell receptor (beta chain) originates from a study of Tregs in tolerant kidney transplant recipients. The study, taken as a whole, reports: The most relevant donor-specific Treg TCRbeta repertoire apparently came from expansion with activated donor B cells. Nucleotide sequences could not be compared across some patients' samples due to primer changes. Tolerant patients' donor-specific Tregs expanded beyond overall Tregs, suggesting antigen-driven growth.

The trim removed 1 base at V and 3 bases at J, leaving 12 bases unmatched. This CDR3 region has 17 residues. Germline V CDR1 and CDR2: SGHVS, FNYEAQ. Comment on this clone: Its antigen is undetermined.

Libraries were prepared by immunoSEQ multiplex PCR; TCRdb keeps only in-frame clonotypes and omits some of them. The sample includes roughly 50,000 clones, approximately 89% seen only once; the top ten take around 15%. Mixed chimerism was transient after nonmyeloablative marrow transplants from related graft donors. CD4+CD25+CD127- Tregs, CD4+CD25- non-Tregs, CD4 and CD8 cells were sorted. The source is a human patient who received a combined kidney and bone marrow transplant. Some T cells could come from the graft donor. The rearrangement links TRBV7-6 to TRBJ2-7; 7 bases line up with TRBD2. The material sequenced was CD8+ T cells from blood (PBMCs), taken 12 months after the transplant. This chain's CDR3 is CASSLVLPTSEFYEQYF. The CDR3 DNA sequence: TGTGCCAGCAGCTTAGTCTTGCCCACTAGCGAATTCTACGAGCAGTACTTC.